The 25 T cell receptor beta chains reported below all come from one sample, sequenced in a study of blood T cell repertoires in COVID-19. Profiled with immunoSEQ multiplex PCR; TCRdb holds only in-frame clones, not every one. In the table there are some 68,000 clones, approximately 89% of which are singletons. Sequencing used peripheral blood. The origin of the receptors is a man aged 50-59 years with active COVID-19.

This clone was counted a single time. The genes are TRBV9 and TRBJ2-1; no definite D call. V was shortened by 4 bases and J by 5 bases, with 16 bases between the two germline ends. Germline lookup yields CDR1 SGDLS and CDR2 YYNGEE. CDR3 length equals 15 residues. The DNA of the CDR3 is TGTGCCAGCAGCCCAATGGGCCATGCAAACAATGAGCAGTTCTTC. This gives the protein CASSPMGHANNEQFF.

The CDR3 DNA sequence: TGCGCCAGCAGCTTAGCAGGGCTCAGGACTGAAAAACTGTTTTTT. Amino acid sequence: CASSLAGLRTEKLFF. This rearrangement joins TRBV5-1 to TRBJ1-4; D might be TRBD1 (5 bases). V was pared by 2 bases and J by 7 bases, with 15 bases between. The CDR3 loop spans 15 amino acids. CDR1 and CDR2 (germline): SGHRS, YFSETQ.

The chain couples TRBV6-2 or TRBV6-3 to TRBJ2-5; 7 bases map to TRBD2. Trimming at V came to 5 bases and at J to 3 bases, leaving 12 bases not matched to a gene. Germline V gene sequence: CDR1 MNHEY, CDR2 SVGEGT. The CDR3 consists of 16 residues. CDR3: CASSLRDYQDKETQYF. The CDR3 DNA is TGTGCCAGCAGTCTCCGGGACTACCAAGACAAAGAGACCCAGTACTTC.

The V gene is TRBV7-2, the J gene TRBJ2-5; 12 bases align to TRBD2. V lost 1 base, J lost 4 bases, and 4 bases stayed unmatched. The CDR3 has 16 amino acids. Germline V lookup: CDR1 SGHTA, CDR2 FQGNSA. The CDR3 bases are TGTGCCAGCAGCTTAGGATCTAGCGGGGGGGTAGAGACCCAGTACTTC. Protein sequence: CASSLGSSGGVETQYF.

This rearrangement joins TRBV7-8 to TRBJ1-6, with D possibly matching TRBD1 (5 bases). Germline-derived CDR1 and CDR2 are SGHVS and FQNEAQ. Trimming took off 1 base at V and 8 bases at J, with 9 bases between the two ends. The CDR3 extends over 14 amino acids. The CDR3 nucleotides are TGTGCCAGCAGCTTAGAGACGGGGGATTCACCCCTCCACTTT. It is translated as CASSLETGDSPLHF.

The genes are TRBV19 and TRBJ1-2; D call uncertain. Germline V lookup: CDR1 LNHDA, CDR2 SQIVND (reference sequence). The CDR3 length is 15 residues. Deletions cut 6 bases from V and 8 bases from J, with 22 bases between. In nucleotides, the CDR3 is TGTGCCAGTAGCCTATCGAGTACGGGGAATGGGGGCTACACCTTC. This translates into CASSLSSTGNGGYTF. Full variable domain (rest looked up from reference TRBV19 and TRBJ1-2): DGGITQSPKYLFRKEGQNVTLSCEQNLNHDAMYWYRQDPGQGLRLIYYSQIVNDFQKGDIAEGYSVSREKKESFPLTVTSAQKNPTAFYLCASSLSSTGNGGYTFGSGTRLTVV.

The chain links TRBV7-3 to TRBJ2-3; the match to TRBD2 covers 9 bases. Germline V gene data show CDR1 as SGHTA and CDR2 as FQGTGA. V was pared by 0 bases and J by 3 bases, with 7 bases of the junction left unmatched. This CDR3 contains 17 residues. The CDR3 region has the DNA TGTGCCAGCAGCTTAACGGCTAGCGGGGCAGGTACAGATACGCAGTATTTT. Translated, it gives CASSLTASGAGTDTQYF.

The genes are TRBV5-1 and TRBJ2-4; possible D gene TRBD1, 5 bases. The CDR3 is 15 amino acids. Looked up from germline, CDR1 is SGHRS and CDR2 is YFSETQ. V dropped 2 bases and J dropped 0 bases, with 9 bases sitting between them. CDR3 sequence reads: CASSLGVRAKNIQYF. In nucleotides, the CDR3 is TGCGCCAGCAGCTTAGGGGTAAGAGCCAAAAACATTCAGTACTTC.

This chain links TRBV6-5 with TRBJ2-3; D may be TRBD2 (5 bases). The CDR3 is made up of 15 amino acids. Trimming removed 7 bases from V and 0 bases from J, with 14 bases in between. Germline CDR1 MNHEY, CDR2 SVGAGI. The CDR3 reads CASKSPSLSTDTQYF. CDR3 nucleotides: TGTGCCAGCAAGAGCCCTAGCCTAAGCACAGATACGCAGTATTTT.

J is TRBJ2-2 and V is TRBV18; 9 bases are a match to TRBD1. Unmatched junction bases numbered 0, after V lost 0 bases and J lost 4 bases. The CDR3 extends over 15 amino acids. Germline-derived CDR1 and CDR2 are KGHSH and LQKENI. The chain's CDR3 is CASSPPGQGTGELFF. The CDR3 nucleotides are TGTGCCAGCTCACCACCGGGACAGGGCACCGGGGAGCTGTTTTTT.

CDR3 region: CASSPGGGRELFF. The DNA for the CDR3 is TGTGCCAGCAGTCCGGGGGGGGGCCGGGAGCTGTTTTTT. The genes are TRBV6-5 and TRBJ2-2, with 8 nucleotides matching TRBD2. Trimming removed 5 bases from V and 9 bases from J; junction bases left unmatched: 5. CDR1 and CDR2 (germline): MNHEY, SVGAGI. CDR3 length: 13 residues.

The rearrangement joins TRBV2 to TRBJ2-7, with D possibly being TRBD1 (5 bases). Trimming left V 6 bases short and J 0 bases short, with 9 bases between. Germline V gene sequence: CDR1 SNHLY, CDR2 FYNNEI. The CDR3 contains 13 residues. CDR3 protein: CASRPDSSYEQYF. DNA of the CDR3: TGTGCCAGCAGACCCGACAGCTCCTACGAGCAGTACTTC. Full variable domain (missing parts from reference TRBV2 and TRBJ2-7): EPEVTQTPSHQVTQMGQEVILRCVPISNHLYFYWYRQILGQKVEFLVSFYNNEISEKSEIFDDQFSVERPDGSNFTLKIRSTKLEDSAMYFCASRPDSSYEQYFGPGTRLTVT.

The chain combines TRBV7-9 with TRBJ1-1, with 7 bases aligning to TRBD1. With V trimmed by 2 bases and J by 3 bases, 18 bases remained unmatched. CDR1 and CDR2 (germline): SEHNR, FQNEAQ (reference sequence). The CDR3 extends over 19 amino acids. As DNA, the CDR3 is TGTGCCAGCAGCTTATGGAGGACCGTTTGGGGCAGGGGGTACACTGAAGCTTTCTTT. It translates to CASSLWRTVWGRGYTEAFF.

The chain recombines TRBV4-1 with TRBJ2-6; no clear D. Between the trimmed V and J ends, which lost 4 bases and 4 bases, there was a span of 17 bases. Germline assignment: CDR1 MGHRA and CDR2 YSYEKL. CDR3 size: 17 residues. The CDR3, as DNA: TGCGCCAGCAGCCGAAGGAAGCCGCCGGAGGGGGCCAACGTCCTGACTTTC. As protein: CASSRRKPPEGANVLTF.

The table lists this clone with a count of one. The rearrangement uses TRBV6-6 and TRBJ1-2; the D is unclear. The CDR3 is made up of 13 amino acids. V lost 5 bases to trimming and J lost 1 base, with 8 bases between them. Germline CDR1 reads MNHNY; CDR2 reads SVGAGI (reference sequence). CDR3 sequence (DNA): TGTGCCAGCAGTAAATGGCTTAACTATGGCTACACCTTC. It yields the protein CASSKWLNYGYTF.

About this clone itself: A junction end diverges from the germline sequence, so it may reflect a read error. The genes are TRBV10-3 and TRBJ1-2; D perhaps matches TRBD1 (6 bases). CDR3 length: 12 residues. Germline CDR1 is ENHRY and CDR2 is SYGVKD. CDR3 sequence: CAISESTGFTYF. In DNA form, the CDR3 reads TGTGCCATCAGTGAGTCGACAGGATTTACTTACTTC.

The chain is built from TRBV2 and TRBJ1-2; 9 bases agree with TRBD1. CDR3 size: 13 residues. Germline loops: CDR1 SNHLY, CDR2 FYNNEI. The V and J ends lost 6 bases and 7 bases, in that order; junction bases with no gene match: 6. The CDR3 loop reads CASRLQGAGGYTF. The CDR3 nucleotides are TGTGCCAGCAGACTACAGGGGGCTGGTGGCTACACCTTC.

The chain employs TRBV28 and TRBJ2-2, with D perhaps matching TRBD2 (6 bases). Trimming shortened V by 7 bases and J by 4 bases, and 13 bases separated the two germline ends. The CDR3 has 14 residues. Germline V lookup: CDR1 MDHEN, CDR2 SYDVKM. This CDR3 is CASIPGLRTGELFF. CDR3 DNA: TGTGCCAGCATACCGGGACTCCGCACCGGGGAGCTGTTTTTT.

The gene calls are TRBV5-1 and TRBJ1-2; TRBD1 aligns across 8 bases. CDR1 SGHRS and CDR2 YFSETQ come from the germline V gene. The V and J ends lost 2 bases and 8 bases, in that order; junction bases with no gene match: 5. This CDR3 has 13 amino acids. CDR3 bases: TGCGCCAGCAGCTTCACAGGGGGGCAAGGCTACACCTTC. Protein: CASSFTGGQGYTF.

This chain links TRBV5-1 with TRBJ2-7; the D gene is possibly TRBD2 (6 bases). The CDR3 extends over 13 amino acids. Germline values: CDR1 SGHRS, CDR2 YFSETQ. Trimming shortened V by 3 bases and J by 3 bases, and 10 bases separated the two germline ends. The CDR3 DNA reads as TGCGCCAGCAGCTGGGCCGGGAGCTACGAGCAGTACTTC. This gives the protein CASSWAGSYEQYF.

This rearrangement joins TRBV13 to TRBJ1-1; 9 bases are a match to TRBD1. Germline CDR1 PRHDT, CDR2 FYEKMQ (reference sequence). This CDR3 is 14 amino acids long. With 2 bases clipped from V and 8 bases from J, the junction kept 6 bases outside the gene matches. Here the CDR3 reads CASSLQQGASEAFF. As DNA, the CDR3 is TGTGCCAGCAGCTTACAACAGGGGGCGTCGGAAGCTTTCTTT.

The chain links TRBV3-1 (or the pseudogene TRBV3-2) to TRBJ1-4; maybe TRBD1 (6 bases). V was pared by 6 bases and J by 0 bases, with 20 bases between. This CDR3 contains 18 residues. Germline V gene sequence: CDR1 LGHDT, CDR2 YNNKEL (reference sequence). CDR3 in DNA: TGTGCCAGCAGTCCTTCCCTCGGACAGAGTGCAACTAATGAAAAACTGTTTTTT. This codes for CASSPSLGQSATNEKLFF.

The chain recombines TRBV2 with TRBJ2-5, with TRBD1 matching over 9 bases. This CDR3 has 15 residues. V dropped 2 bases and J dropped 4; count of bases not matched to a gene: 5. Looked up from germline, CDR1 is SNHLY and CDR2 is FYNNEI. The CDR3, as DNA: TGTGCCAGCAGTGAAACGGGGACAGGGCTAGAGACCCAGTACTTC. It specifies CASSETGTGLETQYF.

J is TRBJ2-3 and V is TRBV21-1; TRBD2 is the table's D call, not checked against the DNA. TRBV21-1 has pseudogene status. This CDR3 has 18 amino acids. CDR3 in amino acids: CASSEVAGGPNRTDTQYF. As DNA, the CDR3 is TGTGCCAGCAGCGAGGTAGCGGGGGGCCCCAACCGCACAGATACGCAGTATTTT.

CDR3 sequence: CASSYLGPSGGTGELFF. The CDR3 DNA reads as TGCGCCAGCAGCTACCTGGGCCCCTCGGGGGGGACCGGGGAGCTGTTTTTT. This rearrangement joins TRBV5-1 to TRBJ2-2; 8 bases line up with TRBD2. CDR1 SGHRS and CDR2 YFSETQ come from the germline V gene. V trimming: 3 bases; J trimming: 5 bases; junction bases outside the gene matches: 12. This CDR3 spans 17 amino acids.